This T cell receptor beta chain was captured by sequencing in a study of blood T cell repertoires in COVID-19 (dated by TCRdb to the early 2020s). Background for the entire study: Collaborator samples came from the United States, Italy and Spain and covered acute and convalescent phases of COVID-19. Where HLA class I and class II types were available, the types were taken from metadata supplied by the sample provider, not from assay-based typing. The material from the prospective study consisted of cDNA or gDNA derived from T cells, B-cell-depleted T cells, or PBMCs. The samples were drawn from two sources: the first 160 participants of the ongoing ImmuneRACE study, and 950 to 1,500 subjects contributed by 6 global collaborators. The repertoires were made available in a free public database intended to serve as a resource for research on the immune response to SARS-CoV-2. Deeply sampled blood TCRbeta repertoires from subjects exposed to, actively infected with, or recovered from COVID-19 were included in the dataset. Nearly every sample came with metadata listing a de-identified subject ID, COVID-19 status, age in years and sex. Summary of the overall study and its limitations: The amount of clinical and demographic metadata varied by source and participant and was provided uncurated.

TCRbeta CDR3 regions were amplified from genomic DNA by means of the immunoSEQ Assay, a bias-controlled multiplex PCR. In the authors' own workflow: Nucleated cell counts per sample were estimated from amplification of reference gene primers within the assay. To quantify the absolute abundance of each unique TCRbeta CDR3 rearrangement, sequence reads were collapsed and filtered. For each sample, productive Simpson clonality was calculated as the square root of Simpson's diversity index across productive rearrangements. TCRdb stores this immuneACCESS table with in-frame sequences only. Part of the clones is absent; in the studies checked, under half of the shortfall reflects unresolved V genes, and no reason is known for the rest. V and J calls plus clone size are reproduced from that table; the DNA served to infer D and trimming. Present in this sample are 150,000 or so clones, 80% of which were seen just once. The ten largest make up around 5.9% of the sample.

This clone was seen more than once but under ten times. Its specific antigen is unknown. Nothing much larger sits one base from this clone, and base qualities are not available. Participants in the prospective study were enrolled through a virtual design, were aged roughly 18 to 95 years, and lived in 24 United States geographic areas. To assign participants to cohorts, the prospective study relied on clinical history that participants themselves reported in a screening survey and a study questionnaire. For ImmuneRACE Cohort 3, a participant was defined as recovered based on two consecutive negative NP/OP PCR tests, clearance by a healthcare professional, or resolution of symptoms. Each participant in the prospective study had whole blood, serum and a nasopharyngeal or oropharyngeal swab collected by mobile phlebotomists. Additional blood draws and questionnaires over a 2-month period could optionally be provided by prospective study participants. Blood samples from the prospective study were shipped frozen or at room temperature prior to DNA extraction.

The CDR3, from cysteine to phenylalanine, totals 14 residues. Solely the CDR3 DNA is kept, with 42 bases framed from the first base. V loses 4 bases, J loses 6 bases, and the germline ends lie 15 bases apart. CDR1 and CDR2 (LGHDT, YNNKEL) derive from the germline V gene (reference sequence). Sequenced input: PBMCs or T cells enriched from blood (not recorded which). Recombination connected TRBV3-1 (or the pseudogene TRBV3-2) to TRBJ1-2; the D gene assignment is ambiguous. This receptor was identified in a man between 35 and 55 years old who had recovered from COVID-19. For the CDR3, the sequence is CASSPSPRLDGYTF. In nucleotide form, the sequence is TGTGCCAGCAGCCCCTCGCCCCGGTTAGATGGCTACACCTTC.